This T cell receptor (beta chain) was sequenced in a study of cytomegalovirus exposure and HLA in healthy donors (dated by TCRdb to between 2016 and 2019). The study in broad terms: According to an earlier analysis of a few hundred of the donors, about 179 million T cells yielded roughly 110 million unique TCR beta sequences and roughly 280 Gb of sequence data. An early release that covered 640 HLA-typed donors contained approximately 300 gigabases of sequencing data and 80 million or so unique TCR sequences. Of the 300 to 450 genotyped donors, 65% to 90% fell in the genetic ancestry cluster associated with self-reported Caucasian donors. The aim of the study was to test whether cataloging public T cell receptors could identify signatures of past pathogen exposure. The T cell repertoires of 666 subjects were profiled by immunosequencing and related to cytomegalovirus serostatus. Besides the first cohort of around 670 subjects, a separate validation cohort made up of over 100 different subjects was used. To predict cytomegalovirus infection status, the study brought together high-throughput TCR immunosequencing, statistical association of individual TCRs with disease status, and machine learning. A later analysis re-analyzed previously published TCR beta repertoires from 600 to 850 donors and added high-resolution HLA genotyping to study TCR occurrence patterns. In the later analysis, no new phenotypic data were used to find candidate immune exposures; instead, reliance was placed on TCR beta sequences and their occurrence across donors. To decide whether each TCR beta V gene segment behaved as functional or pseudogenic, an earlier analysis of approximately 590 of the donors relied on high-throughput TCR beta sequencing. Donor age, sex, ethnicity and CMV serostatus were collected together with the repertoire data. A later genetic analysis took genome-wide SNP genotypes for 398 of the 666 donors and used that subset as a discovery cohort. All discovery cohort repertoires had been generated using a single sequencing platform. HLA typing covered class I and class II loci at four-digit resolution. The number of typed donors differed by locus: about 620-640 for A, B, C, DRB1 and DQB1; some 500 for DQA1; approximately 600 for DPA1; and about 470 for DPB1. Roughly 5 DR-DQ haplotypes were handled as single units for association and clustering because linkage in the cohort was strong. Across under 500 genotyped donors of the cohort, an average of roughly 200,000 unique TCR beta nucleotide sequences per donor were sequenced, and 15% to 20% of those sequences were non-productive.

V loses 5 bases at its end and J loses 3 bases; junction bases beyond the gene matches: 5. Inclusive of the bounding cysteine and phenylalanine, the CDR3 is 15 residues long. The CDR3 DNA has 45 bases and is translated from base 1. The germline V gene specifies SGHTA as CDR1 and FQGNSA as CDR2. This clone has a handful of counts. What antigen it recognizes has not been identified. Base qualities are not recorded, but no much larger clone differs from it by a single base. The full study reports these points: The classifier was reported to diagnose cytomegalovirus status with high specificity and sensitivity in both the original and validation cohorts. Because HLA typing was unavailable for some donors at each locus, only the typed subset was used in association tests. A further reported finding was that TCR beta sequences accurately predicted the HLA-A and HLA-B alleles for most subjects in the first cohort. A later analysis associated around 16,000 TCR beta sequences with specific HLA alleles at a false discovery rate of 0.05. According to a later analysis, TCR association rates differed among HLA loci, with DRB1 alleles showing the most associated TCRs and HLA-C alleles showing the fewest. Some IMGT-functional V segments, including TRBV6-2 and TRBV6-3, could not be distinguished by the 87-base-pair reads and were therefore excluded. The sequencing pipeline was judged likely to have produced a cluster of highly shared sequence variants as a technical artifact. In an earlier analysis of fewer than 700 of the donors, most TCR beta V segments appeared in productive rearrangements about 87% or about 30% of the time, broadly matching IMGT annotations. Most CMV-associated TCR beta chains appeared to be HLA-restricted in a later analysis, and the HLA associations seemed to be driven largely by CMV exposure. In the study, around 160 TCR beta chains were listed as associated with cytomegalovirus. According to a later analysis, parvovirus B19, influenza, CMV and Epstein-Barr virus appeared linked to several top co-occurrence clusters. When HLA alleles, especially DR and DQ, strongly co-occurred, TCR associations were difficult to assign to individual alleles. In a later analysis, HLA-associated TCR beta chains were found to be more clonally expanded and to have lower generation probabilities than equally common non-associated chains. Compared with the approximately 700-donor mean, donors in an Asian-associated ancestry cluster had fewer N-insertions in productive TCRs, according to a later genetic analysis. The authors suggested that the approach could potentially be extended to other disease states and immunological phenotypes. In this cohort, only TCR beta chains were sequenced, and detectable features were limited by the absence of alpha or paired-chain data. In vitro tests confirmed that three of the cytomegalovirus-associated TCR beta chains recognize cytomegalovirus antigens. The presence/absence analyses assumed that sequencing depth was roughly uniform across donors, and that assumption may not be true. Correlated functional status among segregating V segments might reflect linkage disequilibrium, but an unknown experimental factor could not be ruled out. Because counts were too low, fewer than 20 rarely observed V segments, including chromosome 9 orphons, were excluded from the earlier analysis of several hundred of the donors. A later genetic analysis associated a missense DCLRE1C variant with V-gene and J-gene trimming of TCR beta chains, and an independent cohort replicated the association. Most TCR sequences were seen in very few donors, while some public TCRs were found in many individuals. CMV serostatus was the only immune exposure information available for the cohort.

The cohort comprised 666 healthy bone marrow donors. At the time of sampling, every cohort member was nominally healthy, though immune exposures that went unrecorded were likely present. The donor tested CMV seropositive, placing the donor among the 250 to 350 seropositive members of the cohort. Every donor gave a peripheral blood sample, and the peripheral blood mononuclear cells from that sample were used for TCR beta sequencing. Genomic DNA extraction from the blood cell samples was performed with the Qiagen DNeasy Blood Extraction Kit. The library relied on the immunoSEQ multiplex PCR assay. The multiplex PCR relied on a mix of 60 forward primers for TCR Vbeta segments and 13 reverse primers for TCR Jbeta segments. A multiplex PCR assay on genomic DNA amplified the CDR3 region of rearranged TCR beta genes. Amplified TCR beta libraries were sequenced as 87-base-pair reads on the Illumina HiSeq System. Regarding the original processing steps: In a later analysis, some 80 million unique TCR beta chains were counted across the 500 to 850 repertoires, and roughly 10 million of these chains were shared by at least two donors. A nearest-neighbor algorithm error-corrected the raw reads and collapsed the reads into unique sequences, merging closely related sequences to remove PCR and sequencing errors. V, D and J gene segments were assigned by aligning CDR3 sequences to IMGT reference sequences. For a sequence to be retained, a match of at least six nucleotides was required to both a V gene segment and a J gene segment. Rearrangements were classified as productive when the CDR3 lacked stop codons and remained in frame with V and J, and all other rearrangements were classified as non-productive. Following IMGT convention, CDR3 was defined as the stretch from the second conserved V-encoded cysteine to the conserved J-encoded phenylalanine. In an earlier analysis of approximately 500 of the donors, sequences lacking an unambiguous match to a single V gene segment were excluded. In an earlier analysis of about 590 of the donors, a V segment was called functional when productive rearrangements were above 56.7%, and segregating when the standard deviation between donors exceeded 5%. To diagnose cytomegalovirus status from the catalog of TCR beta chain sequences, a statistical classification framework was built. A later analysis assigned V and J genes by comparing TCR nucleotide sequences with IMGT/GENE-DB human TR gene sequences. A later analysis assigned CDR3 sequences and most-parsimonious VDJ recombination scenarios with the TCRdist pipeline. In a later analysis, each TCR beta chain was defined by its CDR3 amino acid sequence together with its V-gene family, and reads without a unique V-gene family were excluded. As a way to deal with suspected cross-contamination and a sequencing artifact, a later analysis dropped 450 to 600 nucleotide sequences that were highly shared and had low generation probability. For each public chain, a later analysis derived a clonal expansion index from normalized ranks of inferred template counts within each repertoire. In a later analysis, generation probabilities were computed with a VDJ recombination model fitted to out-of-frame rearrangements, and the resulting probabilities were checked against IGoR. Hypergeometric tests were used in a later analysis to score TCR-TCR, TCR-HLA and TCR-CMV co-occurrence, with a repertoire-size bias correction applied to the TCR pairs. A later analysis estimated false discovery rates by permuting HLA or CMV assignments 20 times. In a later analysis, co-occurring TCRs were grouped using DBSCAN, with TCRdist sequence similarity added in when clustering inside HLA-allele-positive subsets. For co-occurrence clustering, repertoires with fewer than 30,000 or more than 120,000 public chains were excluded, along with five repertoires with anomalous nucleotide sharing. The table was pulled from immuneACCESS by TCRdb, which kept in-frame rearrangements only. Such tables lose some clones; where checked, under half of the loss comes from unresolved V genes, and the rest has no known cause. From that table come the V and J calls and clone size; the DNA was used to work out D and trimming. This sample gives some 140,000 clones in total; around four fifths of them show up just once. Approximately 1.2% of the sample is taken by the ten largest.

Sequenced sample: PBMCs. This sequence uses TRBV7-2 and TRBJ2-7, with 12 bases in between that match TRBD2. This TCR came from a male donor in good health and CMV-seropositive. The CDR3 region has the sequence CASSPTSGGYYEQYF. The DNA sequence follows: TGTGCCAGCAGCCCGACTAGCGGGGGTTACTACGAGCAGTACTTC.